This TCR beta chain was sequenced for a study of blood T cells in healthy people across ages. Study-wide findings and caveats: It was not possible, with unsorted PBMCs, to conclusively compare naive and antigen-experienced cells. With naive T cell percentage, TCR beta diversity showed a strong correlation.

Next came a second PCR, run for about 7 to 12 cycles, which used a sample-barcoded 5' primer along with a J-beta primer mix. Every cDNA was tagged by a template-switch adaptor with 12 random nucleotides. One entry per CDR3 protein, called by TCRdb with MiXCR from the 5' RACE reads. The sample holds hundreds of thousands of distinct CDR3 sequences; approximately 44% are singletons and the top ten take about 19%. About this clonotype itself: The antigen remains unidentified.

V lost 3 bases to trimming and J lost 11 bases, with 11 bases between them. The CDR3 length is 12 residues. The germline V gene encodes CDR1 LGHNA and CDR2 YSLEER. This chain uses TRBV4-3 with TRBJ2-1; D possibly uses TRBD1 or TRBD2 (5 bases each). The sequencing sample was made of blood. The TCR comes from a man aged 55 to 70 in good health. The CDR3 region has the DNA TGCGCCAGCAGCCAGCCCGAGGGACAGCAGTTCTTC. Translated: CASSQPEGQQFF.